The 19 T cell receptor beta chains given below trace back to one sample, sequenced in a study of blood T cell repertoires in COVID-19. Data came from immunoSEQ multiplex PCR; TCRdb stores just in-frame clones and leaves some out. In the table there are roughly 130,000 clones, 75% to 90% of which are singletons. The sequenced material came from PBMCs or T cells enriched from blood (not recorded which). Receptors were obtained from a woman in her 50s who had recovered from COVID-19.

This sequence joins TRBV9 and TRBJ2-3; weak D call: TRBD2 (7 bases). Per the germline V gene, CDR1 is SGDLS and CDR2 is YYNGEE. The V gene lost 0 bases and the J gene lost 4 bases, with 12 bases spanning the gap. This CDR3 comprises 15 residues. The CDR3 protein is CASSVEGGPPDTQYF. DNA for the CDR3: TGTGCCAGCAGCGTAGAGGGGGGGCCTCCAGATACGCAGTATTTT.

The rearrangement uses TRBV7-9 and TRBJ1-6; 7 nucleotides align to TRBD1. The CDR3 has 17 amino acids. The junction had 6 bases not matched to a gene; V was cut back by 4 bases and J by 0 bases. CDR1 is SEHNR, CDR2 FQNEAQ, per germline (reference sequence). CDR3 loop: CASSSSDRSSYNSPLHF. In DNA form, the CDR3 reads TGTGCCAGCAGCTCTTCGGACAGGAGCTCCTATAATTCACCCCTCCACTTT. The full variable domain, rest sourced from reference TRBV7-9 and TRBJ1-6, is DTGVSQNPRHKITKRGQNVTFRCDPISEHNRLYWYRQTLGQGPEFLTYFQNEAQLEKSRLLSDRFSAERPKGSFSTLEIQRTEQGDSAMYLCASSSSDRSSYNSPLHFGNGTRLTVT.

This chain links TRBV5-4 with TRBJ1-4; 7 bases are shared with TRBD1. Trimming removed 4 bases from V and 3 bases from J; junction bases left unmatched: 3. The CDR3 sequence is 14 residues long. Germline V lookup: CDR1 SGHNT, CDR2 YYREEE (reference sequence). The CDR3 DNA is TGTGCCAGCAGCCAACAGGGGCCTAATGAAAAACTGTTTTTT. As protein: CASSQQGPNEKLFF.

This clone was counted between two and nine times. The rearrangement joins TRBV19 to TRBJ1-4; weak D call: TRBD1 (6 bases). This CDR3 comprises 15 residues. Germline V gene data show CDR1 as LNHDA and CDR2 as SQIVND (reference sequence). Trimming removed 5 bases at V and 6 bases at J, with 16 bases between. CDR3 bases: TGTGCCAGTAGTGACACAGGGTCCAGTTATGAAAAACTGTTTTTT. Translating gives CASSDTGSSYEKLFF. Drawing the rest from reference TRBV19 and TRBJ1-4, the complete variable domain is DGGITQSPKYLFRKEGQNVTLSCEQNLNHDAMYWYRQDPGQGLRLIYYSQIVNDFQKGDIAEGYSVSREKKESFPLTVTSAQKNPTAFYLCASSDTGSSYEKLFFGSGTQLSVL.

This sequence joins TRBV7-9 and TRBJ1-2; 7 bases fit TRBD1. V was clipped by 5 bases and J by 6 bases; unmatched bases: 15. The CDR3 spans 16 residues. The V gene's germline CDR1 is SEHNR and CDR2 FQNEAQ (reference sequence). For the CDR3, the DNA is TGTGCCAGCAGCCCTATGAGCGACAGGGTAGTAGATGGCTACACCTTC. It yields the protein CASSPMSDRVVDGYTF.

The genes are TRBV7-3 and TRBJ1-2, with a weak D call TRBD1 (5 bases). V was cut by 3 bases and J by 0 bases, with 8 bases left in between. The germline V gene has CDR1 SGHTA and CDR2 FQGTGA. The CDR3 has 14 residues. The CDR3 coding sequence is TGTGCCAGCAGCTTCGACAGTGCTAACTATGGCTACACCTTC. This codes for CASSFDSANYGYTF.

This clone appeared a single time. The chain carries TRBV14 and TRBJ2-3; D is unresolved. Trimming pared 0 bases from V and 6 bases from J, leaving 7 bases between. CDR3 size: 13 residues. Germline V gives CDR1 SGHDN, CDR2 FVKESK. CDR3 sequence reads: CASSQDLRDTQYF. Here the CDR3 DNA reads TGTGCCAGCAGCCAAGATCTGAGGGATACGCAGTATTTT.

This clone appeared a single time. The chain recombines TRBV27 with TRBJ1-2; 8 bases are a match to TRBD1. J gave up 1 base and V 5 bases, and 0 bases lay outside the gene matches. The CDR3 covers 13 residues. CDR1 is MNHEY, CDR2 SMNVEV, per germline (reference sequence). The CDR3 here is CASSGQGNYGYTF. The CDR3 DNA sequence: TGTGCCAGCAGTGGACAGGGTAACTATGGCTACACCTTC.

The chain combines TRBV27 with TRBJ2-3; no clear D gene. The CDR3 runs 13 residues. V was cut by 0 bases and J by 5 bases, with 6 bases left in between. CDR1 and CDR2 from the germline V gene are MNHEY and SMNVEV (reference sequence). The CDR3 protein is CASSLSAVDTQYF. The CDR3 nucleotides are TGTGCCAGCAGTTTATCGGCGGTAGATACGCAGTATTTT.

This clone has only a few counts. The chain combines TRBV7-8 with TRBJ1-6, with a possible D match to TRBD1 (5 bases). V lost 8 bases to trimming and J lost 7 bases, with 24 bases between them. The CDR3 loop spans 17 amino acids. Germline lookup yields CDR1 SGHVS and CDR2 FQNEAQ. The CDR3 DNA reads TGTGCCAGCGCAGACAAACGGCGGGGGGTGGGGAATTCACCCCTCCACTTT. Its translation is CASADKRRGVGNSPLHF.

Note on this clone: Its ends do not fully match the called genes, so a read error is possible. CDR3 in amino acids: CASSPELAASTDTQYF. CDR3 DNA sequence: TGTGCTAGCAGCCCCGAGCTAGCGGCTAGCACAGATACGCAGTATTTT. The chain combines TRBV7-7 with TRBJ2-3, with 7 bases lining up with TRBD2. The CDR3 totals 16 residues. Germline V gene lookup returns CDR1 SSHAT and CDR2 FNYEAQ (reference sequence).

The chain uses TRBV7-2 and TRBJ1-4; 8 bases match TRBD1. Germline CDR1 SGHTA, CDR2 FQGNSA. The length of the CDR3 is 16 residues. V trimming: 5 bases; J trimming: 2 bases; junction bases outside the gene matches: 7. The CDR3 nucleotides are TGTGCCAGCAGCAGAACCGACAGGGGCACTAATGAAAAACTGTTTTTT. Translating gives CASSRTDRGTNEKLFF.

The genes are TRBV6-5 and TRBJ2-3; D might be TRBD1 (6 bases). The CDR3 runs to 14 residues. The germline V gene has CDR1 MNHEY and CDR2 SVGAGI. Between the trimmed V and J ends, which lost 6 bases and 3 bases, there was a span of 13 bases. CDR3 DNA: TGTGCCAGCAGCGACAGGTGGACAACAGATACGCAGTATTTT. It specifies CASSDRWTTDTQYF.

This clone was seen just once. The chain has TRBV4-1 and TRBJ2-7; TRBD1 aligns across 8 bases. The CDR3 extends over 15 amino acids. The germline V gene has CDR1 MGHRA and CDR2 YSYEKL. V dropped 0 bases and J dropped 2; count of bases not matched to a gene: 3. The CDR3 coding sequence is TGCGCCAGCAGCCAAGATCCAGGGGGCGCCTACGAGCAGTACTTC. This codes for CASSQDPGGAYEQYF.

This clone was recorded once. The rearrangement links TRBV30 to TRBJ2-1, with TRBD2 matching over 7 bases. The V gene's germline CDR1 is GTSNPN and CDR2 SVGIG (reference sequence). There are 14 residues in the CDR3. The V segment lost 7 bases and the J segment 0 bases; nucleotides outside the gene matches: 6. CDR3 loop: CALNRDYSYNEQFF. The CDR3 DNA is TGTGCCTTGAACCGGGACTACTCCTACAATGAGCAGTTCTTC.

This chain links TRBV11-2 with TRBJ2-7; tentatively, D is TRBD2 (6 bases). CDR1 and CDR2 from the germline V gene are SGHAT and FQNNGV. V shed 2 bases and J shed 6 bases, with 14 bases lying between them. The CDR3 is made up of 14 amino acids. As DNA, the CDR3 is TGTGCCAGCAGCTTAAACCCGGGGGTCGGCGAGCAGTACTTC. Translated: CASSLNPGVGEQYF.

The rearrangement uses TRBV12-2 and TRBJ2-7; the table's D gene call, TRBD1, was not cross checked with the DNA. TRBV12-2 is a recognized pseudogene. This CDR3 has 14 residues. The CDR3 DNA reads TGTGCAAGTCGCTTCCGGGACAGGGACTACGAGCAGTACTTC. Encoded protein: CASRFRDRDYEQYF.

CDR3 coding DNA: TGTGCCAGCAGCTTAGCCCTCCAAACAGCTTACTATGGCTACACCTTC. It translates to CASSLALQTAYYGYTF. The J gene is TRBJ1-2, the V gene TRBV7-9, with unresolved D. Germline CDR1 and CDR2: SEHNR and FQNEAQ (reference sequence). Trimming shortened V by 0 bases and J by 3 bases, and 14 bases separated the two germline ends. This CDR3 is 16 amino acids long.

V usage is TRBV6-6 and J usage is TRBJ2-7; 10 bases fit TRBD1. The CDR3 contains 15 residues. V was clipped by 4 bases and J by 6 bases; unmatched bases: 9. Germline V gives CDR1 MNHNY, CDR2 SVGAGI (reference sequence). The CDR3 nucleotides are TGTGCCAGCAGTTCCGGTAGGGACAGGGGCACCGAGCAGTACTTC. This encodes CASSSGRDRGTEQYF.